This is a list of T cell receptor beta chains from one sample in a study. One entry per CDR3 protein, called by TCRdb with MiXCR from the RT-PCR reads. The repertoire holds about 680,000 distinct CDR3 sequences, with about 14% as singletons. Sequencing input: memory CD4+ T cells from blood. These receptors were taken from a female donor in good health, serving as a healthy control. CDR3s include the opening cysteine and the closing phenylalanine or tryptophan. D genes are given only for firm matches. Size tells how often a clone was seen (once, few, many) or the class of an expanded clone, and some rows leave it out.

TGCGCCAGCAGCCGGACTAGCGGGAGCTACGGAGAGACCCAGTACTTC,CASSRTSGSYGETQYF,TRBD2,TRBV5-1,-,TRBJ2-5
TGTGCCATCAGTGACAGACAGGGCAATGAGCAGTTCTTC,CAISDRQGNEQFF,TRBD1,TRBV10-3,many,TRBJ2-1
TGTGCCAGCAGTAAAACAGGGGCTCTAGGCAGCAATCAGCCCCAGCATTTT,CASSKTGALGSNQPQHF,TRBD1,TRBV6-5,-,TRBJ1-5
TGTGCCAGCAGCGCAGGGGACAGGGGAACTAATGAAAAACTGTTTTTT,CASSAGDRGTNEKLFF,TRBD1,TRBV7-9,-,TRBJ1-4
TGCAGTGCTAGAGAGGTCCTAGCGGAAGGGTATGAGCAGTTCTTC,CSAREVLAEGYEQFF,TRBD2,TRBV20-1,-,TRBJ2-1
TGTGCCAGCAGGACAGGGGGCAAAGCTGGAAACACCATATATTTT,CASRTGGKAGNTIYF,TRBD1,TRBV6-5,many,TRBJ1-3
TGCGCCAGCAGCCCGGCAGGGAACAATAATTCACCCCTCCACTTT,CASSPAGNNNSPLHF,-,TRBV5-1,many,TRBJ1-6
TGCGCCAGCAGTTTGTTGGGCGGTGAAAAACTGTTTTTT,CASSLLGGEKLFF,-,TRBV5-1,-,TRBJ1-4
TGTGCCAGCAGTTCTCACAGAGGTTACACTGAAGCTTTCTTT,CASSSHRGYTEAFF,-,TRBV12-3/TRBV12-4,few,TRBJ1-1
TGTGCCAGCAGTTTAGCTGAGACAGATACGCAGTATTTT,CASSLAETDTQYF,-,TRBV12-3/TRBV12-4,-,TRBJ2-3
TGTGCCAGCAGCCCATACCAGCGTGAAGCTTTCTTT,CASSPYQREAFF,-,TRBV7-2,few,TRBJ1-1
TGTGCCAGCTCACCAGAATTCCGCACAGATACGCAGTATTTT,CASSPEFRTDTQYF,-,TRBV18,-,TRBJ2-3
TGCAGTGCTAACCAACTAGCGGAGTCCTACAATGAGCAGTTCTTC,CSANQLAESYNEQFF,TRBD2,TRBV20-1,few,TRBJ2-1
TGTGCCAGCAGCGTACATGCGGGGAGGGCCCAGTACTTC,CASSVHAGRAQYF,TRBD2,TRBV9,few,TRBJ2-5
TGCAGTGCTAGAGATCCGCGGGGGGGCCGAACCCAAGAGACCCAGTACTTC,CSARDPRGGRTQETQYF,TRBD2,TRBV20-1,many,TRBJ2-5
TGTGCCAGCAGCCGAACTTCCGGGACTAGCGGGTTCTACGAGCAGTACTTC,CASSRTSGTSGFYEQYF,TRBD2,TRBV7-2,few,TRBJ2-7
TGTGCCAGCAGTCCCGGGACAGATGGCTACACCTTC,CASSPGTDGYTF,TRBD1,TRBV6-2/TRBV6-3,many,TRBJ1-2
TGTGCCAGCAGAGAACGTGGAGGGGGCCACTATGGCTACACCTTC,CASRERGGGHYGYTF,TRBD1,TRBV6-5,few,TRBJ1-2
TGTGCCAGCAGCAGGACAGGGGGCTTTAACGAGCAGTACTTC,CASSRTGGFNEQYF,TRBD1,TRBV7-9,few,TRBJ2-7
TGCGCCAGCAGCCAAGGACAGTGGTCCTACAATGAGCAGTTCTTC,CASSQGQWSYNEQFF,-,TRBV4-3,many,TRBJ2-1
TGTGCCAGCAGCAAAGCTGAGGGACAGACAAGAGCAACTACCTACGAGCAGTACTTC,CASSKAEGQTRATTYEQYF,-,TRBV21-1,-,TRBJ2-7
TGCAGTGCTAACCCACGGACTAGCGGGAGGACCGATGAGCAGTTCTTC,CSANPRTSGRTDEQFF,TRBD2,TRBV20-1,many,TRBJ2-1
TGTGCCTTAGGGGGACAGGGGGCGCGTGAGCAGTACTTC,CALGGQGAREQYF,TRBD1,TRBV10-3,few,TRBJ2-7
TGTGCCAGCAGCCAAGATAGTCCAGGCTCTGGGGCCAACGTCCTGACTTTC,CASSQDSPGSGANVLTF,-,TRBV14,few,TRBJ2-6
TGTGCCAGCAGCTTAGGAGTCTCTAGCTCTGGAAACACCATATATTTT,CASSLGVSSSGNTIYF,-,TRBV7-2,-,TRBJ1-3
TGTGCCAGCAGCCAAGTAGGGACAGGGTTGGGTCCCCAGCATTTT,CASSQVGTGLGPQHF,TRBD1,TRBV3-1,-,TRBJ1-5
TGTGCCAGCAGCTTAGAGGCGAGCGGCTACGAGCAGTACTTC,CASSLEASGYEQYF,-,TRBV7-2,few,TRBJ2-7
TGTGCCAGCAGCTTAATTTACACCAACTGGCAGAATGAGCAGTTCTTC,CASSLIYTNWQNEQFF,-,TRBV11-2,-,TRBJ2-1
TGTGCCAGCAGTTTAACAGGGATTGGCACTGAAGCTTTCTTT,CASSLTGIGTEAFF,-,TRBV6-1,-,TRBJ1-1
TGCGCCAGCAGCCCAGGGTCTGGAAACACCATATATTTT,CASSPGSGNTIYF,-,TRBV5-1,many,TRBJ1-3
TGTGCCAGCAGCCCCCGGGCGACCAAGGAGACCCAGTACTTC,CASSPRATKETQYF,-,TRBV3-1,-,TRBJ2-5
TGTGCCAGCAGCTTAGCCGGGACGGCTCAGCCCCAGCATTTT,CASSLAGTAQPQHF,-,TRBV7-2,-,TRBJ1-5
TGTGCCAGCAGCTTACAGGGGGAGGCCTACGAGCAGTACTTC,CASSLQGEAYEQYF,-,TRBV7-3,-,TRBJ2-7
TGTGCCATCAGGGGGCAGGACACTTCCGGGGAGCTGTTTTTT,CAIRGQDTSGELFF,-,TRBV10-3,-,TRBJ2-2
TGTGCCAGCTCGTCCTCCTACGAGCAGAACTTC,CASSSSYEQNF,-,TRBV18,-,TRBJ2-7
TGTGCCAGCAGTTACCGGGGGACGAACACTGAAGCTTTCTTT,CASSYRGTNTEAFF,-,TRBV6-2/TRBV6-3,few,TRBJ1-1
TGTGCCAGCAGCCCGGGCGCGGCCGCGGGAGATACGCAGTATTTT,CASSPGAAAGDTQYF,-,TRBV7-3,few,TRBJ2-3
TGCGCCAGCAGCCAAGTTGGGCAGGGGGCAAGAGTTGGGGGCTACACCTTC,CASSQVGQGARVGGYTF,TRBD1,TRBV4-3,few,TRBJ1-2
TGCAGCGCCGCTAGGACAGGGTTCGGAAACACCATATATTTT,CSAARTGFGNTIYF,TRBD1,TRBV29-1,many,TRBJ1-3
TGTGCCACCAGCAGACCTACGGGGGCGTCTGGGGCCAACGTCCTGACTTTC,CATSRPTGASGANVLTF,-,TRBV15,-,TRBJ2-6
TGTGCCAGCAGTTTACCCCGCGAATTGGGTACGCAGTATTTT,CASSLPRELGTQYF,-,TRBV28,few,TRBJ2-3
TGCAGTGCTAGACTGCTACAGGGGTTTTATGGCTACACCTTC,CSARLLQGFYGYTF,TRBD1,TRBV20-1,few,TRBJ1-2
TGCAGTGCTAGAGGGAGTTCTAAGCGGGAGTGGTCCTACGAGCAGTACTTC,CSARGSSKREWSYEQYF,TRBD2,TRBV20-1,-,TRBJ2-7
TGTGCCAGCAGCGGGGGGGGGACAGGGAACAATCAGCCCCAGCATTTT,CASSGGGTGNNQPQHF,TRBD1,TRBV7-2,-,TRBJ1-5
TGCGCCAGCAGCCACAAGGAGGCCCGTTTCAACTATGGCTACACCTTC,CASSHKEARFNYGYTF,-,TRBV4-3,many,TRBJ1-2
TGCGCCAGCAGCTTGGAGGCTCTTGGGCCAGATACGCAGTATTTT,CASSLEALGPDTQYF,-,TRBV5-1,-,TRBJ2-3
TGTGCCAGTGATGAGGGCAGGGATGAAAAACTGTTTTTT,CASDEGRDEKLFF,-,TRBV7-9,few,TRBJ1-4
TGCGCCAGCAGCCAAGATAGGGGGCTAGTGAGCTATGGCTACACCTTC,CASSQDRGLVSYGYTF,TRBD1,TRBV4-1,few,TRBJ1-2
TGTGCCGGACGGACCGCCGAGGGCGGGGAGCTGTTTTTT,CAGRTAEGGELFF,-,TRBV12-3/TRBV12-4,-,TRBJ2-2
TGTGCCAGCAGCCAACAATCGGCAGGACTCACAGATACGCAGTATTTT,CASSQQSAGLTDTQYF,-,TRBV4-2,few,TRBJ2-3
TGTGCCAGCAGTCCCCTCGGACAGGGGGACTATGGCTACACCTTC,CASSPLGQGDYGYTF,TRBD1,TRBV27,few,TRBJ1-2
TGTGCCAGCACCTCTACTAACTATGGCTACACCTTC,CASTSTNYGYTF,-,TRBV6-5,many,TRBJ1-2
TGTGCCAGCAGCACATACCGACACGGTTCGAACACTGAAGCTTTCTTT,CASSTYRHGSNTEAFF,-,TRBV5-4,-,TRBJ1-1
TGTGCCAGCATGCAGGGGGTGGGCACAGATACGCAGTATTTT,CASMQGVGTDTQYF,TRBD1,TRBV25-1,few,TRBJ2-3
TGCAGTGCTAGAGATTATAGGGGGACTAGCGGGGCCTACAATGAGCAGTTCTTC,CSARDYRGTSGAYNEQFF,TRBD2,TRBV20-1,few,TRBJ2-1
TGCGCCAGCAGCTTGGCCGGAGGACTAGCGGGGGGGCCCACAGATACGCAGTATTTT,CASSLAGGLAGGPTDTQYF,TRBD2,TRBV5-1,few,TRBJ2-3
TGCAGTGCCAGGCCCCTTACAGATACGCAGTATTTT,CSARPLTDTQYF,-,TRBV20-1,few,TRBJ2-3
TGTGCCAGCAGCCTAGCAACAATGGTTCCAGATACGCAGTATTTT,CASSLATMVPDTQYF,-,TRBV7-2,many,TRBJ2-3
TGCAGTGCTAGAGATGCCAACAGCCGCTCCTATAATTCACCCCTCCACTTT,CSARDANSRSYNSPLHF,-,TRBV20-1,-,TRBJ1-6
TGTGCCAGCAGACCGGGACAAAACTATGGCTACACCTTC,CASRPGQNYGYTF,-,TRBV28,-,TRBJ1-2